A selection of T cell receptor beta chains follows, all from one sample in a study of T cell responses to AZD1222 COVID-19 vaccine. The protocol was immunoSEQ multiplex PCR, while the TCRdb copy is restricted to in-frame clones and leaves out a portion. The data hold over 120,000 clones, with approximately 90% observed a single time. The material sequenced was peripheral blood, taken on day 0 of AZD1222 vaccination. The source is an adult in good health. Each CDR3 is given without its conserved first and last residue.

J gene: TRBJ1-1; V gene: TRBV6-5; CDR3 protein: ASRPGTGLNTEAF
J gene: TRBJ1-2; V gene: TRBV5-1; CDR3 protein: ASSSDGANYGYT
J gene: TRBJ1-1; V gene: TRBV28; CDR3 protein: ASSLSQRQAF
J gene: TRBJ1-5; V gene: TRBV19; CDR3 protein: ASTDVLRGDQPQH
J gene: TRBJ2-2; V gene: TRBV18; CDR3 protein: ASSVRATNTGELF
J gene: TRBJ2-2; V gene: TRBV7-9; CDR3 protein: ASKVAGGHNTGELF
J gene: TRBJ1-1; V gene: TRBV2; CDR3 protein: ASSEGDTEAF
J gene: TRBJ1-1; V gene: TRBV19; CDR3 protein: ASRVGTVRWAF
J gene: TRBJ2-3; V gene: TRBV6-6; CDR3 protein: ASQDTGGTDTQY
J gene: TRBJ1-2; V gene: TRBV5-4; CDR3 protein: ASSLLGDRGGYGYT
J gene: TRBJ1-2; V gene: TRBV9; CDR3 protein: ASSFGQANYGYT
J gene: TRBJ2-3; V gene: TRBV2; CDR3 protein: ASMGTIRTDTQY
J gene: TRBJ2-7; V gene: TRBV7-6; CDR3 protein: ASTLEIGDGDYEQY
J gene: TRBJ1-2; V gene: TRBV3-1/TRBV3-2; CDR3 protein: ASSQEDRLNYGYT
J gene: TRBJ2-3; V gene: TRBV7-2; CDR3 protein: ASSFPQGSGGATDTQY
J gene: TRBJ2-3; V gene: TRBV7-2; CDR3 protein: ASSSPGVGTDTQY
J gene: TRBJ1-1; V gene: TRBV19; CDR3 protein: ASSIAGWGARTEAF
J gene: TRBJ2-7; V gene: TRBV5-6; CDR3 protein: ASSFGRVYEQY
J gene: TRBJ2-7; V gene: TRBV28; CDR3 protein: ASSFGGMGTYEQY
J gene: TRBJ2-3; V gene: TRBV24-1; CDR3 protein: ATSFSGGGDPDTQY
J gene: TRBJ2-1; V gene: TRBV18; CDR3 protein: ASGTRSQPYNEQF
J gene: TRBJ2-1; V gene: TRBV6-5; CDR3 protein: ASSYQGLYNEQF
J gene: TRBJ2-7; V gene: TRBV19; CDR3 protein: ASSPGFPYEQY
J gene: TRBJ2-5; V gene: TRBV4-3; CDR3 protein: ASSQVGEETQY
J gene: TRBJ1-6; V gene: TRBV29-1; CDR3 protein: SVGPGRDSPLH
J gene: TRBJ2-2; V gene: TRBV5-1; CDR3 protein: ASSLLQGAGGELF
J gene: TRBJ2-1; V gene: TRBV9; CDR3 protein: ASSVVGGYNEQF
J gene: TRBJ1-1; V gene: TRBV19; CDR3 protein: ASTTQGRGTEAF
J gene: TRBJ1-6; V gene: TRBV5-1; CDR3 protein: ASSLVGGGYSPLH
J gene: TRBJ2-5; V gene: TRBV30; CDR3 protein: AWSGLETQY
J gene: TRBJ1-1; V gene: TRBV3-1/TRBV3-2; CDR3 protein: ASSQEGTNTEAF
J gene: TRBJ1-1; V gene: TRBV3-1/TRBV3-2; CDR3 protein: ASSLLGPTEAF
J gene: TRBJ1-5; V gene: TRBV18; CDR3 protein: ASSPGTGGSGNQPQH
J gene: TRBJ2-7; V gene: TRBV4-2; CDR3 protein: ASSPSSGAIYEQY
J gene: TRBJ2-6; V gene: TRBV7-6; CDR3 protein: ASSLLGAGPGGANVLT
J gene: TRBJ2-7; V gene: TRBV12-5; CDR3 protein: ASGLGAEELEQC
J gene: TRBJ1-2; V gene: TRBV19; CDR3 protein: ASSGGRANYGYT
J gene: TRBJ1-1; V gene: TRBV7-6; CDR3 protein: ASSLDRNTEAF
J gene: TRBJ1-2; V gene: TRBV19; CDR3 protein: ASSYGRKNYGYT
J gene: TRBJ1-1; V gene: TRBV6-6; CDR3 protein: ASSYGEQMNTEAF
J gene: TRBJ1-3; V gene: TRBV4-3; CDR3 protein: ASSQDRGRLDVSGNTIY
J gene: TRBJ2-5; V gene: TRBV4-3; CDR3 protein: ASSQVFQAETQY